The 2 T cell receptor beta chains reported below all come from one sample, sequenced in a study of STAT5B mutations in CD4+ large granular lymphocyte leukemia. Here immunoSEQ multiplex PCR was the method, and the copy in TCRdb shows in-frame clones only, minus some. Seen here are about 21,000 clones, 70% observed once, and the top ten hold around 30%. Sequencing was carried out using CD4+ T cells from blood buffy coats. The receptors originated from a human donor in good health.

This clone was observed a handful of times. The rearrangement uses TRBV7-3 and TRBJ1-5; D not resolved. The germline V gene encodes CDR1 SGHTA and CDR2 FQGTGA. V dropped 3 bases and J dropped 7 bases, with 13 bases sitting between them. The CDR3 covers 14 residues. CDR3 bases: TGTGCCAGCAGCTTGGGAAGGGTAAAGCAGCCCCAGCATTTT. It yields the protein CASSLGRVKQPQHF. Drawing the rest from reference TRBV7-3 and TRBJ1-5, the complete variable domain is GAGVSQTPSNKVTEKGKYVELRCDPISGHTALYWYRQSLGQGPEFLIYFQGTGAADDSGLPNDRFFAVRPEGSVSTLKIQRTERGDSAVYLCASSLGRVKQPQHFGDGTRLSIL.

DNA for the CDR3: TGTGCCAGCAGTCGGACTAGCGGGAGGAACAATGAGCAGTTCTTC. Translating it yields CASSRTSGRNNEQFF. The gene calls are TRBV21-1 and TRBJ2-1; TRBD2 was called by the table and not checked on the DNA. TRBV21-1 is an annotated pseudogene. This CDR3 has 15 residues.